The 12 T cell receptor beta chains presented below share a single source sample, sequenced in a study of post-analysis software for immune sequencing data. Overall study results and limits: TRBV5-6, TRBV5-1 and TRBV20-1 belonged to a set of about five TRBV segments that were more frequent in patients than controls.

The antigens of these receptors remain unknown. Each TCR beta cDNA library carried unique molecular identifiers. Each CDR3 protein is one row after TCRdb ran MiXCR on the PCR reads. In the table there are about 540,000 distinct CDR3 sequences, approximately 34% of which are singletons. The sequenced material came from blood. These receptors were collected from a girl under 18 with multiple sclerosis.

This clonotype was seen more than once but under ten times. The chain couples TRBV10-3 to TRBJ1-5, with D tentatively TRBD1 (5 bases). The germline V gene encodes CDR1 ENHRY and CDR2 SYGVKD. With 0 bases removed from V and 4 bases from J, the gap between germline ends came to 10 bases. The CDR3 is made up of 15 amino acids. In DNA form, the CDR3 reads TGTGCCATCAGTGAGTCAATGGGACCTAATCAGCCCCAGCATTTT. It yields the protein CAISESMGPNQPQHF.

The genes are TRBV20-1 and TRBJ2-5; 7 bases fit TRBD1. Germline loops: CDR1 DFQATT, CDR2 SNEGSKA (reference sequence). Unmatched junction bases numbered 1, after V lost 5 bases and J lost 1 base. The CDR3 contains 12 residues. CDR3 sequence: CSAGDSQETQYF. CDR3 in DNA: TGCAGTGCTGGGGACAGCCAAGAGACCCAGTACTTC.

CDR3 nucleotides: TGTGCCAGCACCGGGGGGTTTTTGGTGGACCATGAGCAGTTCTTC. This codes for CASTGGFLVDHEQFF. This sequence joins TRBV5-5 and TRBJ2-1, with 7 positions matching TRBD2. J lost 8 bases, V lost 6 bases, and 14 bases had no gene match. The CDR3 length is 15 residues. The V gene's germline CDR1 is SGHKS and CDR2 YYEKEE (reference sequence).

The gene calls are TRBV5-1 and TRBJ1-4, with a tentative D call TRBD1 (6 bases). There are 15 residues in the CDR3. With 1 base removed from V and 4 bases from J, the gap between germline ends came to 11 bases. Germline V lookup: CDR1 SGHRS, CDR2 YFSETQ. As DNA, the CDR3 is TGCGCCAGCAGCTTGACTGGACAGATTAATGAAAAACTGTTTTTT. Translated, it gives CASSLTGQINEKLFF.

The chain is built from TRBV20-1 and TRBJ1-3; D ambiguous. The V end lost 5 bases, the J end lost 4 bases, and 9 bases lay between the germline ends. The CDR3 spans 12 residues. CDR1 and CDR2 (germline): DFQATT, SNEGSKA (reference sequence). DNA of the CDR3: TGCAGTGCTCTCTACCCGGGAAACACCATATATTTT. This codes for CSALYPGNTIYF.

The chain is built from TRBV20-1 and TRBJ2-7, with TRBD2 identical over 8 bases. The germline V gene has CDR1 DFQATT and CDR2 SNEGSKA (reference sequence). V was pared by 6 bases and J by 6 bases, with 10 bases of the junction left unmatched. The CDR3 covers 13 residues. The CDR3 spells CSACLAGRLEQYF. CDR3 nucleotide sequence: TGCAGTGCCTGCCTAGCGGGTAGACTCGAGCAGTACTTC.

A few counts support this clonotype. This chain joins TRBV12-3 or TRBV12-4 and TRBJ2-5, with 9 bases fitting TRBD2. This CDR3 has 15 amino acids. Trimming cost V 5 bases and J 2 bases; bases outside gene matches: 6. The CDR3: CASSRTSANQETQYF. In DNA, the CDR3 is TGTGCCAGCAGTCGGACTAGCGCAAATCAAGAGACCCAGTACTTC.

This clonotype has a handful of counts. This chain links TRBV29-1 with TRBJ2-4; TRBD2 matches at 9 bases. CDR1 is SQVTM and CDR2 is ANQGSEA in the germline V gene. This CDR3 has 15 residues. V dropped 5 bases and J dropped 4; count of bases not matched to a gene: 9. DNA of the CDR3: TGCAGCGTTTCCGTCAGCGGGGGGATTAAAAACATTCAGTACTTC. It is translated as CSVSVSGGIKNIQYF.

The chain employs TRBV5-1 and TRBJ2-5, with D possibly matching TRBD2 (6 bases). V was cut by 3 bases and J by 2 bases, with 20 bases left in between. This CDR3 spans 17 amino acids. Looked up from germline, CDR1 is SGHRS and CDR2 is YFSETQ. CDR3 in amino acids: CASSSPRLVGGQETQYF. DNA for the CDR3: TGCGCCAGCAGCTCGCCGCGTCTGGTGGGGGGTCAAGAGACCCAGTACTTC.

The rearrangement links TRBV5-1 to TRBJ2-7, with D possibly matching TRBD2 (6 bases). This CDR3 has 16 amino acids. From germline, CDR1 is SGHRS and CDR2 YFSETQ. Trimming took 2 bases from V and 0 from J, leaving 15 bases between them. In nucleotides, the CDR3 is TGCGCCAGCAGCTTTGGGGGGAGAGTACCCTCCTACGAGCAGTACTTC. This encodes CASSFGGRVPSYEQYF.

This clonotype was counted at least ten times. The chain links TRBV5-1 to TRBJ2-3; 7 bases agree with TRBD1. There are 15 residues in the CDR3. Germline CDR1 and CDR2: SGHRS and YFSETQ. J gave up 2 bases and V 2 bases, and 5 bases lay outside the gene matches. CDR3 bases: TGCGCCAGCAGCTTTGAGGGGGCGAACACAGATACGCAGTATTTT. Residues: CASSFEGANTDTQYF.

The chain combines TRBV7-8 with TRBJ2-7; possibly TRBD1 for D (6 bases). V lost 5 bases to trimming and J lost 5 bases, with 22 bases between them. Germline V gives CDR1 SGHVS, CDR2 FQNEAQ. This CDR3 has 16 residues. The CDR3 protein is CASSPVLRTEPDEQYF. The CDR3 DNA sequence: TGTGCCAGCAGCCCGGTTTTACGGACAGAACCGGACGAGCAGTACTTC.